Listed below are T cell receptor beta chains from one sample, sequenced in a study of shared clonotypes between healthy human individuals. Sequencing used immunoSEQ multiplex PCR; TCRdb keeps in-frame clones, though not all of them. The table includes 2 million to 2.5 million clones, approximately 94% detected once. The source material was naive CD4+ T cells sorted from blood. The receptors here all came from a man between 18 and 29 years old in good health. CDR3s include the opening cysteine and the closing phenylalanine or tryptophan. The order of the fields is clone size, J gene, D gene, V gene, CDR3 DNA, CDR3 protein. A D gene is named only where the DNA matches it firmly. Not all rows give a size; the values are once, few, many and, for expanded clones, a class.

- TRBJ2-6 - TRBV19 TGTGCCAGTAGTACCTACAGGGCTGGGGCCAACGTCCTGACTTTC CASSTYRAGANVLTF
- TRBJ1-4 - TRBV18 TGTGCCAGCTCACCACAAGGCGGGGGTGAAAAACTGTTTTTT CASSPQGGGEKLFF
- TRBJ1-6 TRBD1 TRBV5-1 TGCGCCAGCAGCCCGCGACAGGGGCAGGGTTCACCCCTCCACTTT CASSPRQGQGSPLHF
- TRBJ2-1 TRBD1 TRBV18 TGTGCCAGCTCACGGCTGTCCACCCTGGGGACAGTAGGCTCCTACAATGAGCAGTTCTTC CASSRLSTLGTVGSYNEQFF
- TRBJ1-6 - TRBV30 TGTGCCTGGGGTGATACTAATTCACCCCTCCACTTT CAWGDTNSPLHF
- TRBJ2-2 - TRBV27 TGTGCCAGCAGTTGGGGGCAGGTGAACACCGGGGAGCTGTTTTTT CASSWGQVNTGELFF
- TRBJ1-6 - TRBV28 TGTGCCAGCAGTTTACAACGTAGCTTCGGAAATTCACCCCTCCACTTT CASSLQRSFGNSPLHF
many TRBJ1-3 - TRBV11-2 TGTGCCAGCAGCTTATCGGACAGAGCGGCAGGAAACACCATATATTTT CASSLSDRAAGNTIYF
- TRBJ1-6 - TRBV30 TGTGCCTATCGCGGGACACCTAATTCACCCCTCCACTTT CAYRGTPNSPLHF
- TRBJ2-3 TRBD2 TRBV4-3 TGCGCCAGCAGCCAAGATAGTGGGACTAGCGGATCCACAGATACGCAGTATTTT CASSQDSGTSGSTDTQYF
- TRBJ2-7 - TRBV2 TGTGCCAGTCAGGGATACGAGCAGTACTTC CASQGYEQYF
- TRBJ2-3 TRBD2 TRBV5-1 TGCGCCAGCAGCTTACAGCGGGGGGGCGGCACAGATACGCAGTATTTT CASSLQRGGGTDTQYF
- TRBJ2-7 - TRBV7-8 TGTGCCAGCAGCCCCAGGCCGGGGGAAGCCTACGAGCAGTACTTC CASSPRPGEAYEQYF
- TRBJ1-4 - TRBV9 TGTGCCAGCAGCGTAGGGTTTTCTAATGAAAAACTGTTTTTT CASSVGFSNEKLFF
- TRBJ1-2 TRBD1 TRBV11-2 TGTGCCAGCAGCTCACCTAGGGACAGGGGGCAAGGCTATGGCTACACCTTC CASSSPRDRGQGYGYTF
- TRBJ2-1 - TRBV11-2 TGTGCCAGCAGCTTAGAATCGAATGAGCAGTTCTTC CASSLESNEQFF
- TRBJ1-2 TRBD1 TRBV6-4 TGTGCCAGCAGTGAAACTTCCGGGACAGGTTACACCTTC CASSETSGTGYTF
- TRBJ1-4 TRBD1 TRBV5-4 TGTGCCAGCAGTTCGACAGGGGCAACTAATGAAAAACTGTTTTTT CASSSTGATNEKLFF
- TRBJ2-2 - TRBV19 TGTGCCAGTAGTAAGGGGTGGGTACCCAACACCGGGGAGCTGTTTTTT CASSKGWVPNTGELFF
- TRBJ2-1 - TRBV5-4 TGTGCCAGCAGCTGGGGCGGGGTAAGGGACTACAATGAGCAGTTCTTC CASSWGGVRDYNEQFF
- TRBJ1-5 TRBD1 TRBV5-1 TGCGCCAGCAGCGAGACAGGGGTTGGTCAGCCCCAGCATTTT CASSETGVGQPQHF
- TRBJ2-2 - TRBV6-5 TGTGCCACTATTATGGGGGCTGGAACCGGGGAGCTGTTTTTT CATIMGAGTGELFF
- TRBJ1-1 TRBD1 TRBV28 TGTGCCAGCAGTTTGAGTGGACGTGGGACAGGGAACACTGAAGCTTTCTTT CASSLSGRGTGNTEAFF
- TRBJ1-5 - TRBV4-1 TGCGCCAGCAGCCCCCCAGATCGAGGGGCCAGCAATCAGCCCCAGCATTTT CASSPPDRGASNQPQHF
- TRBJ1-2 - TRBV28 TGTGCCAGCAGTTTATTGGGCAGGGGATATGGCTACACCTTC CASSLLGRGYGYTF
- TRBJ1-6 TRBD1 TRBV2 TGTGCCAGCAGGTTCGGGACAGGGCAAAATTCACCCCTCCACTTT CASRFGTGQNSPLHF
- TRBJ2-7 - TRBV7-9 TGTGCCAGCAGCTTACGTGGGACTTCGAGCTCCTACGAGCAGTACTTC CASSLRGTSSSYEQYF
- TRBJ2-5 TRBD1 TRBV5-1 TGCGCCAGCAGCGGACACAGGGGGAGGGAGACCCAGTACTTC CASSGHRGRETQYF
- TRBJ1-6 - TRBV2 TGTGCCAGCAGAGGCTCAGGGGCGCCAAATTCACCCCTCCACTTT CASRGSGAPNSPLHF
few TRBJ1-2 TRBD1 TRBV10-3 TGTGCCATCAGACAGGACAGGTTGGGCTACACCTTC CAIRQDRLGYTF
- TRBJ1-1 TRBD1 TRBV18 TGTGCCAGCTCATATCAGGGGGGCACTGAAGCTTTCTTT CASSYQGGTEAFF
- TRBJ2-7 - TRBV7-6 TGTGCCAGCAGCTTAATCGGGGCCGAGCAGTACTTC CASSLIGAEQYF
- TRBJ2-2 - TRBV19 TGTGCCAGTAGTGGAGTCGGGGAGCTGTTTTTT CASSGVGELFF
- TRBJ1-5 - TRBV15 TGTGCCACCAGCAGGGGGGGGATAGGCCAGCCCCAGCATTTT CATSRGGIGQPQHF
- TRBJ2-5 TRBD1 TRBV11-3 TGTGCCAGCAGCTTGACAGGGGGTGGGGAGACCCAGTACTTC CASSLTGGGETQYF
- TRBJ1-1 - TRBV7-2 TGTGCCAGCAGCTTAGCGTTCGGGTCGAACACTGAAGCTTTCTTT CASSLAFGSNTEAFF
- TRBJ2-3 TRBD1 TRBV9 TGTGCCAGCAGTTCGGACAGGGGGCGCAGCACAGATACGCAGTATTTT CASSSDRGRSTDTQYF
- TRBJ2-6 - TRBV6-1 TGTGCCAGCCTTAGCGACTCTGGGGCCAACGTCCTGACTTTC CASLSDSGANVLTF
- TRBJ2-2 - TRBV6-6 TGTGCCAGCAGTTACACGGGGGCCGGGGAGCTGTTTTTT CASSYTGAGELFF
- TRBJ2-7 - TRBV2 TGTGCCAGCAGTGAAAGCCAGGGGAATTGGGGGCAGTACTTC CASSESQGNWGQYF
- TRBJ2-7 - TRBV19 TGTGCCAGTAGTACCGGGCCAGGATCCTACGAGCAGTACTTC CASSTGPGSYEQYF
- TRBJ2-7 - TRBV30 TGTGCCTGGAGTAGCTTTGGGTCAGGGGACTCCTACGAGCAGTACTTC CAWSSFGSGDSYEQYF
- TRBJ2-7 - TRBV21-1 TGTGCCAGCAGCAAGGAACAGGGGGCCTACGAGCAGTACTTC CASSKEQGAYEQYF
- TRBJ1-1 - TRBV29-1 TGCAGCGTTGAAGCGTGGGGGCAGGGAACAAAAGCTTTCTTT CSVEAWGQGTKAFF
- TRBJ1-1 - TRBV5-1 TGCGCCAGCAGCTTATCGGGGGATGACACTGAAGCTTTCTTT CASSLSGDDTEAFF
- TRBJ1-3 TRBD1 TRBV5-1 TGCGCCAGCAGCGGGGCCAAGGGACAGGGAGGAAACACCATATATTTT CASSGAKGQGGNTIYF
- TRBJ2-5 - TRBV7-9 TGTGCCAGCAGCTTTCATTTAGCTCAAGAGACCCAGTACTTC CASSFHLAQETQYF
- TRBJ1-3 - TRBV28 TGTGCCAGCCAGGAGGGAGTCACCATATATTTT CASQEGVTIYF
- TRBJ1-1 TRBD1 TRBV28 TGTGCCAGCAGTTTAATCCCACAGGGGACTAACACTGAAGCTTTCTTT CASSLIPQGTNTEAFF
once TRBJ1-3 - TRBV7-2 TGTGCCAGCACCCAGGGAGGGGTCGGTGGAAACACCATATATTTT CASTQGGVGGNTIYF
once TRBJ2-7 - TRBV12-5 TGTGCTAGTGGTTTTGGGGGCGAGCAGTACTTC CASGFGGEQYF
- TRBJ1-4 - TRBV10-3 TGTGCCATCAGCCCCGGGACACCTAATGAAAAACTGTTTTTT CAISPGTPNEKLFF